This T cell receptor beta chain stems from a study of blood T cell repertoires in COVID-19. Whole-study context: Material from acute and convalescent COVID-19 was sourced from the United States, Italy and Spain. T cells, B-cell-depleted T cells, or PBMCs supplied cDNA or gDNA.

In the source study's methods: Researchers report that nucleated cell counts were estimated from reference gene primer amplification. Repertoires were generated with immunoSEQ multiplex PCR, while TCRdb's copy carries only in-frame clones and drops some. The DNA gave D and trimming, while V, J and clone size come from that table. The table has some 150,000 clones, about 77% seen once. Germline V gives CDR1 KGHSH, CDR2 LQKENI. The CDR3 contains 13 residues. The V gene end was trimmed by 6 bases and the J gene end by 1 base; junction bases not matched to a gene: 2. The sequenced sample was peripheral blood. This chain uses TRBV18 with TRBJ1-1, with 7 bases lining up with TRBD1. The TCR comes from a woman older than 75 with acute or convalescent COVID-19. The CDR3 DNA follows: TGTGCCAGCTCCGACAGGGAGAACACTGAAGCTTTCTTT. Translated, it gives CASSDRENTEAFF. Drawing the rest from reference TRBV18 and TRBJ1-1, the complete variable domain is NAGVMQNPRHLVRRRGQEARLRCSPMKGHSHVYWYRQLPEEGLKFMVYLQKENIIDESGMPKERFSAEFPKEGPSILRIQQVVRGDSAAYFCASSDRENTEAFFGQGTRLTVV.